This T cell receptor (beta chain) was documented in a study of tumor and adjacent non-tumor tissue in lung cancer. For the study at large: The patients, 9 to 11 men and roughly 5 women, were about 31 to 80 with stage I to III disease. About 4.17 million productive TCRbeta reads were obtained per sample on average.

The study, taken as a whole, reports: In normal lung, the top 100 clones were significantly more dominant than in tumor. Tumor tissue had significantly higher TCR diversity than normal lung.

The CDR3 covers 16 residues. To note about this clonotype: Its target is unknown. A read error may account for a junction end that differs from germline.

TCRbeta libraries were built with three rounds of nested PCR, modified from ARM-PCR. A single record per CDR3 protein comes from TCRdb applying MiXCR to the multiplex PCR reads. The sample records about 43,000 distinct CDR3 sequences, 60% being singletons. This sample's RNA came from whole unsorted tissue. Distant lung tissue was collected more than 3 cm away from the tumor edge. This receptor was obtained from a man aged 45-65 years with non-small cell lung cancer. The chain joins TRBV12-3 or TRBV12-4 to TRBJ2-1; 9 positions match TRBD2. The sample comprised distant non-tumor lung tissue. CDR3 amino acids: CASSISRGGSYNEQLF. The CDR3 DNA follows: TGTGCCAGCAGCATTTCGCGGGGGGGGTCCTACAATGAGCAGTTGTTC.